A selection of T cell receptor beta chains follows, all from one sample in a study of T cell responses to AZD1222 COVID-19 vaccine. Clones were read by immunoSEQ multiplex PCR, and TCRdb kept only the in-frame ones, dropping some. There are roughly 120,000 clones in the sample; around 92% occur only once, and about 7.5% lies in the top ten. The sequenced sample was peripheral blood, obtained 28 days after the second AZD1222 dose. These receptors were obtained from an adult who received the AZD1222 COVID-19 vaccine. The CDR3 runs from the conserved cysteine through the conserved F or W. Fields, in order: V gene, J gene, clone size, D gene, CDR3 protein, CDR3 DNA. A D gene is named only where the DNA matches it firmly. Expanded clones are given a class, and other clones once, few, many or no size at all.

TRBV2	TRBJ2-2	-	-	CASGSDYYTGELFF	TGTGCCAGCGGCTCGGACTACTACACCGGGGAGCTGTTTTTT
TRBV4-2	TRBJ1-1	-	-	CASSQDRAATEAFF	TGTGCCAGCAGCCAAGACAGGGCCGCCACTGAAGCTTTCTTT
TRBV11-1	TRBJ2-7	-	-	CASSLRLHYSYEQYF	TGTGCCAGCAGCTTAAGGCTTCACTACTCCTACGAGCAGTACTTC
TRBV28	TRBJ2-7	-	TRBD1	CASSKRGPYEQYF	TGTGCCAGCAGTAAGAGGGGGCCCTACGAGCAGTACTTC
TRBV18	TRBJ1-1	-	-	CASSPERQKEAFF	TGTGCCAGCTCGCCAGAAAGACAGAAGGAAGCTTTCTTT
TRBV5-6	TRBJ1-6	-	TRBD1	CASSFTGVGSPLHF	TGTGCCAGCAGCTTTACAGGGGTAGGGTCACCCCTCCACTTT
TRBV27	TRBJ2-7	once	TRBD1	CASSLQGQGAFYEQYF	TGTGCCAGCAGTTTACAAGGACAGGGGGCGTTCTACGAGCAGTACTTC
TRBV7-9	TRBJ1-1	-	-	CASSQSIGDMNTEAFF	TGTGCCAGCAGCCAAAGTATTGGGGATATGAACACTGAAGCTTTCTTT
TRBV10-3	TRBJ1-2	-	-	CATRGATGLF	TGTGCCACCCGGGGGGCTACAGGTCTGTTC
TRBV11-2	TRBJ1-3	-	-	CASSQQGNTIYF	TGTGCCAGCAGCCAGCAGGGAAACACCATATATTTT
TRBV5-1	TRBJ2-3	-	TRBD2	CASSLATSGGTDTQYF	TGCGCCAGCAGCTTGGCGACTAGCGGGGGCACAGATACGCAGTATTTT
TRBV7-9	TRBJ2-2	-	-	CASSLSPVSNTGELFF	TGTGCCAGCAGCTTAAGTCCGGTGTCGAACACCGGGGAGCTGTTTTTT
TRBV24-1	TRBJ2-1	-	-	CATSDRTPGKHRNEQFF	TGTGCCACCAGTGACCGCACCCCAGGGAAACACAGGAATGAGCAGTTCTTC
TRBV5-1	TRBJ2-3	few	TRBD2	CASSPGLAGFTDTQYF	TGCGCCAGCAGCCCGGGACTAGCGGGGTTCACAGATACGCAGTATTTT
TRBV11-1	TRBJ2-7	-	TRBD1	CASSLGGQPDF	TGTGCCAGCAGCTTAGGGGGACAGCCTGACTTC
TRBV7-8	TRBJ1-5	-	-	CASSLAAAHQPQHF	TGTGCCAGCAGCCTAGCGGCGGCCCATCAGCCCCAGCATTTT
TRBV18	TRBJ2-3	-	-	CASSPGFTGSEGTQYF	TGTGCCAGCTCACCGGGTTTTACAGGGAGTGAAGGTACGCAGTATTTT
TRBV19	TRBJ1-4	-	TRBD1	CASRTPGQGNATNEKLFF	TGTGCCAGTAGAACACCGGGACAGGGAAATGCAACTAATGAAAAACTGTTTTTT
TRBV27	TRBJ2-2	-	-	CASSLNLFANTGELFF	TGTGCCAGCAGTCTCAATCTGTTCGCGAACACCGGGGAGCTGTTTTTT
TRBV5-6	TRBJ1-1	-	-	CASSLREGTEAFF	TGTGCCAGCAGCTTGAGGGAGGGTACTGAAGCTTTCTTT
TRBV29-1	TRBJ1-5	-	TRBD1	CSVAGGGQPQHF	TGCAGCGTTGCAGGGGGCGGTCAGCCCCAGCATTTT
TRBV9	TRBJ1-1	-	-	CASSAQTAGTEAFF	TGTGCCAGCAGCGCGCAGACAGCGGGGACTGAAGCTTTCTTT
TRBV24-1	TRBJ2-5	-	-	CATKGAGPQETQYF	TGTGCCACTAAAGGGGCAGGACCCCAAGAGACCCAGTACTTC
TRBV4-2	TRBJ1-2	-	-	CASSQDIRGGYGYTF	TGTGCCAGCAGCCAAGATATCAGGGGTGGCTATGGCTACACCTTC
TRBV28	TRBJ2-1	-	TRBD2	CASRLAGANNEQFF	TGTGCCAGCAGACTAGCGGGAGCCAACAATGAGCAGTTCTTC
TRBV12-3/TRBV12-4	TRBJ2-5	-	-	CASSSGPAQYF	TGTGCCAGCAGTTCCGGTCCCGCCCAGTACTTC
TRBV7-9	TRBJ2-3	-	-	CASSPARDTQYF	TGTGCCAGCAGCCCTGCGAGAGATACGCAGTATTTT
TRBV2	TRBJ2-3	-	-	CASSYTDTQYF	TGTGCCAGCAGCTACACAGATACGCAGTATTTT
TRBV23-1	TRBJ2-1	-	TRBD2	CASSQTSGGPVHNEQFF	TGCGCCAGCAGTCAAACTAGCGGGGGGCCGGTTCACAATGAGCAGTTCTTC
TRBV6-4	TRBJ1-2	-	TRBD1	CASSDEGTGWTPSGYTF	TGTGCCAGCAGTGACGAAGGGACAGGGTGGACCCCGAGTGGCTACACCTTC
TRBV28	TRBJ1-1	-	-	CASSSEGEANTEAFF	TGTGCCAGCAGCTCCGAGGGGGAAGCGAACACTGAAGCTTTCTTT
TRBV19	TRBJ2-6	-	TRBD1	CASSNNRDRASGANVLTF	TGTGCCAGTAGTAATAACCGGGACAGGGCATCTGGGGCCAACGTCCTGACTTTC
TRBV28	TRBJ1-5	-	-	CASSFSGGAQPQHF	TGTGCCAGCAGTTTTTCGGGGGGCGCTCAGCCCCAGCATTTT
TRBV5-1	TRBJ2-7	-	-	CASSFGTGPSYEQYF	TGCGCCAGCAGCTTTGGGACTGGGCCTTCCTACGAGCAGTACTTC
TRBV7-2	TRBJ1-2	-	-	CASSLASYGYTF	TGTGCCAGCAGCTTGGCAAGCTATGGCTACACCTTC
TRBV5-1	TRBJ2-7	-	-	CASSLVPGGNYEQYF	TGCGCCAGCAGCTTGGTGCCCGGGGGCAACTACGAGCAGTACTTC
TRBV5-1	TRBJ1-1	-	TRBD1	CASSPGQGLLNTEAFF	TGCGCCAGCAGCCCCGGACAGGGACTATTGAACACTGAAGCTTTCTTT